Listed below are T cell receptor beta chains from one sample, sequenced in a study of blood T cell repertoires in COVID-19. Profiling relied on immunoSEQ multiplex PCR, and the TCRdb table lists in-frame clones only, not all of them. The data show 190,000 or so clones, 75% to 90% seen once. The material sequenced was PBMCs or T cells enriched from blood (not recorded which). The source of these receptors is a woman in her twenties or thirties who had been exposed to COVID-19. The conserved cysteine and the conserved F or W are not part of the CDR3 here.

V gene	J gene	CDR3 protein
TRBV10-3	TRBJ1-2	AISTWESEGYT
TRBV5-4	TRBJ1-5	ASSLGGSGNQPQH
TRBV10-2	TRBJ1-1	ASWAGQGQAF
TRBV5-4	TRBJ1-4	ASSLKQANEKLF
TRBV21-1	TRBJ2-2	ASSKGISGGPNTGELF
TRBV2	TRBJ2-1	ASSEPAGGEAF
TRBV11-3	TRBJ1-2	ASSLWTGSTPNYGYT
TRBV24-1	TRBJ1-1	ATSDWQNTEAF
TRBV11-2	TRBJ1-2	ASSPDSFYGYT
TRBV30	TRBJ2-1	AWSGGPISNNEQF
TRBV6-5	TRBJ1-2	ASARGSNYGYT
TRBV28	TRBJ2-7	ATQRGGNTYEQY
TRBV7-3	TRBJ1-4	ASSPGQGGTNEKLF
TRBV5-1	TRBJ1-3	ASSSQPDSYSGNTIY
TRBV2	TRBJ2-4	ASSEEAGGAKNIQY
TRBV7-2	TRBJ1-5	ASSLGFDSSNQPQH
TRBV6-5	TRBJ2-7	ASVWSYEQY
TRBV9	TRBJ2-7	ASSGQGYEQY
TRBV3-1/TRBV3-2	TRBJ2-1	ASSEGHFIEYEQF
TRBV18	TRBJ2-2	ASSPGTGAAGELF
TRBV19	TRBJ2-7	ASSIVGLSYEQY
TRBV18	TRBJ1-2	ASSPAPTASRAIGYT
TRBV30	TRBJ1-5	AWRESGNPINQPQH
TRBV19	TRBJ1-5	ASSIGATGPNQPQH
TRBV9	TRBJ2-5	ASSVLATSQETQY
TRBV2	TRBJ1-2	ASRDGEDGYT
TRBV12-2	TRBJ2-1	ASRFGQNNEQF
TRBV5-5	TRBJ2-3	ASSLTINRGYTDTQY
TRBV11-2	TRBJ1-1	ASSKDRVNTEAF
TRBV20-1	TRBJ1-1	SAGDREAF
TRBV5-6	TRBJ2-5	ASSLIGRGAGETQY
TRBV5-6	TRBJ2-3	ASSLVAHTIPNTQY
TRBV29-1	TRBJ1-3	SAREELSLGNTIY
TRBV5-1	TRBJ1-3	ASSLAGRDAGNTIY
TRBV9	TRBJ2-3	ASSTPPSGGLTDTQY
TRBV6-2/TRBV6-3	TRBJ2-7	ASRPTGLSLYEQY
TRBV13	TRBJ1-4	ASSLRGVDEKLF